Sequencing of this T cell receptor (beta chain) was carried out in a study of blood T cell repertoires in COVID-19. Turning to the study itself: Acute-phase and convalescent COVID-19 samples originated in the United States, Italy and Spain.

Seattle researchers signed up patients amid active infection and tracked them longitudinally. Trimming took off 1 base at V and 8 bases at J, with 19 bases between the two ends. CDR3 length: 16 amino acids. CDR1 and CDR2 (germline): LGHNT, FRNRAP. Only in-frame clones appear in the TCRdb table, and some are missing; sequencing was by immunoSEQ multiplex PCR. The sample yields approximately 90,000 clones, approximately 80% seen once. This sequence joins TRBV12-5 and TRBJ2-3, with D maybe TRBD1 (6 bases). The TCR was taken from a man between 70 and 80 years old with COVID-19, enrolled during active disease. Input material: peripheral blood. CDR3 sequence reads: CASGLELGTPALTQYF. In DNA, the CDR3 is TGTGCTAGTGGTTTGGAGTTGGGGACACCCGCGCTTACGCAGTATTTT.